The rows below give T cell receptor beta chains drawn from one sample of a study of blood T cells in healthy people across ages. TCRdb re-analysed the 5' RACE reads in MiXCR, keeping a single row per CDR3 protein. This table has about a million distinct CDR3 sequences, about 51% appearing once. Sequencing was carried out using blood. These receptors were taken from an older woman in good health. Both conserved end residues are part of each CDR3. The D gene is left open where the match is weak. Not all rows give a size; the values are once, few, many and, for expanded clones, a class.

j_call v_call clone_size d_call cdr3_length cdr3_aa cdr3_nt
TRBJ2-3 TRBV12-3/TRBV12-4 few NA 16 CASRYVAGAGTDTQYF TGTGCCAGCAGATACGTCGCGGGGGCTGGCACAGATACGCAGTATTTT
TRBJ2-3 TRBV29-1 many NA 12 CSVGRETDTQYF TGCAGCGTTGGAAGGGAAACAGATACGCAGTATTTT
TRBJ2-2 TRBV28 NA TRBD1 15 CASIFGQGDTGELFF TGTGCCAGCATCTTCGGACAGGGTGACACCGGGGAGCTGTTTTTT
TRBJ1-1 TRBV6-6 NA NA 15 CASSYNPGGNTEAFF TGTGCCAGCAGTTATAATCCGGGGGGGAACACTGAAGCTTTCTTT
TRBJ2-4 TRBV7-2 few NA 16 CASSLVGSPPKNIQYF TGTGCCAGCAGCTTAGTGGGTAGTCCCCCCAAAAACATTCAGTACTTC
TRBJ2-3 TRBV10-3 NA TRBD2 14 CAISTAGEVDTQYF TGTGCCATTTCCACGGCGGGAGAGGTAGATACGCAGTATTTT
TRBJ2-3 TRBV6-1 NA TRBD2 17 CASSETPSGRLYDTQYF TGTGCCAGCAGTGAGACGCCTAGCGGGAGACTTTACGATACGCAGTATTTT
TRBJ1-6 TRBV4-1 many NA 16 CASSQDGDTNNSPLHF TGCGCCAGCAGCCAAGATGGTGATACGAATAATTCACCCCTCCACTTT
TRBJ2-4 TRBV28 few NA 15 CASSFPGTRKNIQYF TGTGCCAGCAGTTTTCCAGGGACAAGAAAAAACATTCAGTACTTC
TRBJ2-1 TRBV2 NA TRBD1 15 CASMSGTGLNNEQFF TGTGCCAGCATGTCGGGGACAGGGCTAAACAATGAGCAGTTCTTC
TRBJ2-6 TRBV29-1 NA NA 16 CSVVGYTSSGTNVLTF TGCAGCGTTGTAGGCTACACGAGCTCTGGGACCAACGTCCTGACTTTC
TRBJ1-6 TRBV27 NA NA 19 CASRDQRGGRSSYNSPLHF TGTGCCAGCCGAGACCAAAGGGGGGGCAGAAGCTCCTATAATTCACCCCTCCACTTT
TRBJ1-3 TRBV5-8 NA NA 15 CASSLSRPFGNTIYF TGTGCCAGCAGCTTGAGCCGACCCTTTGGAAACACCATATATTTT
TRBJ1-3 TRBV7-6 NA TRBD1 15 CASSTGTGTGNTIYF TGTGCCAGCAGCACCGGGACAGGGACTGGAAACACCATATATTTT
TRBJ1-5 TRBV5-6 NA TRBD1 15 CASSRGQGVYQPQHF TGTGCCAGCAGCCGGGGACAGGGGGTTTATCAGCCCCAGCATTTT
TRBJ1-5 TRBV2 NA NA 15 CASSSGPGVNQPQHF TGTGCCAGCTCCTCAGGCCCAGGAGTCAATCAGCCCCAGCATTTT
TRBJ2-1 TRBV24-1 once TRBD2 16 CATSDLRTSVYNVQFF TGTGCCACCAGTGATTTGCGGACTAGCGTCTACAATGTGCAGTTCTTC
TRBJ2-5 TRBV9 NA NA 16 CASSVGTADVGETQYF TGTGCCAGCAGCGTAGGGACAGCGGATGTCGGAGAGACCCAGTACTTC
TRBJ2-5 TRBV10-3 NA NA 14 CAIRSGTSGETQYF TGTGCCATCAGGAGCGGTACGAGTGGAGAGACCCAGTACTTC
TRBJ1-2 TRBV25-1 NA NA 14 CASSIGEKAGGYTF TGTGCCAGCAGTATAGGAGAAAAAGCTGGGGGCTACACCTTC
TRBJ2-3 TRBV6-4 many TRBD2 15 CASSSLAGALYTQYF TGTGCCAGCAGCTCCCTAGCGGGAGCCTTATATACGCAGTATTTT
TRBJ2-5 TRBV6-2/TRBV6-3 NA TRBD1 14 CASLGARGLETQYF TGTGCCAGCCTCGGAGCCAGGGGGCTTGAGACCCAGTACTTC
TRBJ2-5 TRBV6-5 NA NA 11 CATRENNEQYF TGTGCCACCAGGGAAAACAATGAGCAGTACTTC
TRBJ2-3 TRBV11-2 NA NA 15 CASSLDPPRTDTQYF TGTGCCAGCAGCTTAGATCCCCCCCGCACAGATACGCAGTATTTT
TRBJ2-7 TRBV29-1 few NA 14 CSVEGDRQPYEQYF TGCAGCGTTGAAGGGGACCGCCAACCCTACGAGCAGTACTTC
TRBJ1-1 TRBV12-3/TRBV12-4 NA NA 13 CASSLAAWSEAFF TGTGCCAGCAGTTTGGCCGCATGGTCTGAAGCTTTCTTT
TRBJ2-7 TRBV12-3/TRBV12-4 few NA 15 CASRSRAAYSYEQYF TGTGCCAGCAGATCCAGGGCGGCTTACTCCTACGAGCAGTACTTC
TRBJ1-5 TRBV20-1 NA NA 12 CSARAPGQPQHF TGCAGTGCTAGGGCCCCTGGTCAGCCCCAGCATTTT
TRBJ2-1 TRBV7-8 NA NA 15 CASSFARVSYNEQFF TGTGCCAGCAGCTTCGCTAGAGTCTCCTACAATGAGCAGTTCTTC
TRBJ2-1 TRBV24-1 once NA 13 CATSGAGENEQFF TGTGCCACCAGTGGGGCAGGGGAAAATGAGCAGTTCTTC
TRBJ1-1 TRBV5-6 NA TRBD1 14 CASTRTGRNTEAFF TGTGCCAGCACCCGGACAGGGAGGAACACTGAAGCTTTCTTT
TRBJ2-7 TRBV25-1 NA TRBD2 15 CASSDELAGANEQYF TGTGCCAGCAGTGATGAACTAGCGGGAGCCAATGAGCAGTACTTC
TRBJ2-3 TRBV20-1 NA TRBD2 13 CSVLAGAADTQYF TGCAGTGTTCTGGCGGGAGCCGCAGATACGCAGTATTTT
TRBJ2-7 TRBV7-2 NA TRBD2 14 CASSTRLASYEQYF TGTGCCAGCAGCACCAGACTAGCCTCCTACGAGCAGTACTTC
TRBJ2-3 TRBV18 few NA 15 CASSPLTLESDTQYF TGTGCCAGCTCACCTCTGACCCTTGAGTCGGATACGCAGTATTTT
TRBJ2-5 TRBV2 many NA 11 CASKQGETQYF TGTGCCAGCAAACAGGGAGAGACCCAGTACTTC
TRBJ2-1 TRBV4-2 once TRBD2 16 CASSPLHGTSGNEQFF TGTGCCAGCAGCCCGTTACACGGGACTAGCGGCAATGAGCAGTTCTTC
TRBJ1-6 TRBV10-3 NA TRBD1 15 CAISALQGPNSPLHF TGTGCCATCAGTGCGCTACAGGGGCCGAATTCACCCCTCCACTTT
TRBJ1-4 TRBV4-2 NA TRBD1 17 CASSQGTASAVSEKLFF TGTGCCAGCAGCCAGGGGACAGCGAGCGCCGTTAGTGAAAAACTGTTTTTT
TRBJ1-2 TRBV29-1 few TRBD1 14 CSVVTGGKNYGYTF TGCAGCGTCGTGACAGGGGGAAAGAACTATGGCTACACCTTC
TRBJ2-7 TRBV6-6 NA TRBD1 14 CASSLTGSNDEQYF TGTGCCAGCAGTTTGACAGGGAGCAACGACGAGCAGTACTTC
TRBJ2-1 TRBV29-1 NA NA 12 CSVVRRYNEQFF TGCAGCGTTGTCCGACGCTACAATGAGCAGTTCTTC
TRBJ2-4 TRBV10-3 once NA 10 CANPGNEQYF TGTGCCAACCCCGGGAATGAGCAGTACTTC
TRBJ1-3 TRBV5-1 NA NA 14 CASSSGYTGNTIYF TGCGCCAGCAGCTCCGGTTACACTGGAAACACCATATATTTT
TRBJ2-7 TRBV12-3/TRBV12-4 few NA 14 CASSLFAGSHEQYF TGTGCCAGCAGTTTATTCGCAGGGAGCCACGAGCAGTACTTC